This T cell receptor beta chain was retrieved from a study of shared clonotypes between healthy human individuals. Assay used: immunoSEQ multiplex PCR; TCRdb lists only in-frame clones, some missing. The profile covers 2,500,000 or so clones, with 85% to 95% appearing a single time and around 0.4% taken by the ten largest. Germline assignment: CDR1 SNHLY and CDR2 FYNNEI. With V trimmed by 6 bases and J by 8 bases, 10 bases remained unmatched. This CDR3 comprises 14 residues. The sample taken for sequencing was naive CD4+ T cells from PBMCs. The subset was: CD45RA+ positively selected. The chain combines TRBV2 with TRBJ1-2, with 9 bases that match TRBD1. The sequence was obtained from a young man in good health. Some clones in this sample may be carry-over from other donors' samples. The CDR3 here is CASSRQQGAGGYTF. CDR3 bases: TGTGCCAGCAGCCGGCAACAGGGGGCCGGGGGCTACACCTTC.